This TCR beta chain originates from a study of Ad26.COV2.S vaccination and SARS-CoV-2 variants. Across the whole study: Into the muscle, Ad26.COV2.S was dosed once or twice, 56 days apart.

Study-wide points: The TCR-based breadth and depth measures might underestimate overall T cell responses.

In the case of this clone: Its antigen is unknown.

Documented treatment: around 19 received Ad26.COV2.S at low or high dose, single or two shots; 5 received placebo; per-sample allocation not given. The investigators took samples on day 63 after the first vaccine or placebo injection. An adult donor aged 18-55 years was enrolled in Boston. CDR1 SQVTM and CDR2 ANQGSEA come from the germline V gene. The V end lost 5 bases, the J end lost 4 bases, and 17 bases lay between the germline ends. The CDR3 runs 14 residues. Method: immunoSEQ multiplex PCR; TCRdb's copy keeps in-frame clones and lacks some. The sample has about 400,000 clones, about 85% seen once.

The source was peripheral blood, collected in a trial of Ad26.COV2.S vaccine versus placebo. The rearrangement uses TRBV29-1 and TRBJ1-2; D is undetermined. This receptor was taken from a person aged 18 to 65 who received the Ad26.COV2.S COVID-19 vaccine or a placebo. CDR3 loop: CSVLNPKSSYGYTF. The CDR3 DNA is TGCAGCGTTTTGAACCCCAAAAGTTCCTATGGCTACACCTTC.